This TCR beta chain was profiled in a study of low-dose radiotherapy and immunotherapy resistance in tumors. Across the whole study: Cohort 1 was given 0.5 Gy fractions every 2 weeks, 6.5 Gy in total. Aspirin was taken orally by patients at 300 mg daily for four cycles from cycle 1 day 1.

This clonotype was counted many times. As for time point: after trial treatment. Treatment specified: LDRT plus nivolumab, ipilimumab, low-dose cyclophosphamide and aspirin (RACIN trial). This CDR3 region has 13 residues. The V gene lost 2 bases and the J gene lost 4 bases, with 8 bases spanning the gap. Germline-derived CDR1 and CDR2 are DFQATT and SNEGSKA (reference sequence). TRAV- and TRBV-specific primers were used for first-strand cDNA, which covered alpha and beta chains. The authors ran around 22 PCR cycles to amplify TCRs with a constant-region primer and V-primer adapter. Amplification (by in vitro transcription) was performed on isolated mRNA. Each CDR3 protein is one row after TCRdb ran MiXCR on the reads. The table includes approximately 84,000 distinct CDR3 sequences, under 20% detected once.

The receptor's source is a male donor with prostate cancer. Material: PBMCs, obtained after low-dose radiotherapy plus immunotherapy. This sequence joins TRBV20-1 and TRBJ2-2; D gene ambiguous. The CDR3 region has the DNA TGCAGTGCTAGACCCCAACTCACCGGGGAGCTGTTTTTT. It translates to CSARPQLTGELFF.